One sample yielded the 18 T cell receptor beta chains listed below, sequenced in a study of T cells in localized non-small cell lung cancer. Sequencing used immunoSEQ multiplex PCR; TCRdb keeps in-frame clones, though not all of them. Of 10,000 to 15,000 clones listed, more than 75% are singletons. This specimen consisted of peripheral blood, obtained before any cancer treatment. The origin of the receptors is a male donor aged 60 or over with stage I squamous cell lung carcinoma.

The chain carries TRBV18 and TRBJ2-7, with 9 nucleotides matching TRBD1. Trimming took 2 bases from V and 4 from J; bases not matched to a gene: 6. CDR1 is KGHSH and CDR2 is LQKENI in the germline V gene. The CDR3 contains 15 residues. CDR3 residues: CASSPSGQGLYEQYF. CDR3 in DNA: TGTGCCAGCTCACCATCAGGACAGGGGTTGTACGAGCAGTACTTC.

This clone has only one observation. The rearrangement uses TRBV27 and TRBJ1-4; 7 bases align to TRBD1. Looked up from germline, CDR1 is MNHEY and CDR2 is SMNVEV (reference sequence). The CDR3 contains 14 residues. Trimming took 4 bases from V and 5 from J; bases not matched to a gene: 4. CDR3 DNA sequence: TGTGCCAGCAGTTCGACAGGGACGAATGAAAAACTGTTTTTT. Protein: CASSSTGTNEKLFF.

The CDR3 coding sequence is TGCAGTGCTCGGCTTAACACTGAAGCTTTCTTT. Translated: CSARLNTEAFF. The V and J genes are TRBV20-1 and TRBJ1-1, with D unresolved. From germline, CDR1 is DFQATT and CDR2 SNEGSKA (reference sequence). Between the trimmed V and J ends, which lost 5 bases and 2 bases, there was a span of 6 bases. The CDR3 consists of 11 residues.

This chain links TRBV5-1 with TRBJ1-2; possible D gene TRBD1, 5 bases. V lost 1 base, J lost 2 bases, and 9 bases lay in between. This CDR3 contains 14 residues. Germline CDR1 is SGHRS and CDR2 is YFSETQ. The CDR3 coding sequence is TGCGCCAGCAGCTTGAGGCAGGGCAACTATGGCTACACCTTC. As protein: CASSLRQGNYGYTF.

This chain links TRBV5-1 with TRBJ1-1; D remains ambiguous. V lost 0 bases to trimming and J lost 1 base, with 10 bases between them. Germline CDR1 SGHRS, CDR2 YFSETQ. This CDR3 is 15 amino acids long. CDR3 region: CASSLDRWENTEAFF. The DNA of the CDR3 is TGCGCCAGCAGCTTGGACCGCTGGGAGAACACTGAAGCTTTCTTT.

This rearrangement joins TRBV28 to TRBJ1-2; perhaps TRBD1 as D (5 bases). This CDR3 is 12 amino acids long. Germline V CDR1 and CDR2: MDHEN, SYDVKM. V lost 10 bases to trimming and J lost 8 bases, with 17 bases between them. CDR3 residues: CATATVPLGYTF. The CDR3 DNA reads as TGTGCCACCGCGACAGTTCCGTTGGGCTACACCTTC.

The chain employs TRBV27 and TRBJ2-7; D is unclear. V was clipped by 3 bases and J by 6 bases, with 15 bases between them. The CDR3 contains 14 residues. Germline CDR1 and CDR2: MNHEY and SMNVEV (reference sequence). As DNA, the CDR3 is TGTGCCAGCAGTTTGTTCTCAGTTTCTCGCGAGCAGTACTTC. It translates to CASSLFSVSREQYF.

The rearrangement joins TRBV6-4 to TRBJ1-1, with a possible D match to TRBD1 (6 bases). Trimming took 6 bases from V and 3 from J, leaving 14 bases between them. CDR1 is MRHNA and CDR2 is SNTAGT in the germline V gene. CDR3 length: 14 amino acids. This chain's CDR3 is CASSSDRGHTEAFF. The CDR3, as DNA: TGTGCCAGCAGCTCGGACCGGGGGCACACTGAAGCTTTCTTT.

This chain uses TRBV5-1 with TRBJ2-3; 9 bases line up with TRBD2. CDR3 size: 18 residues. The germline gives CDR1 SGHRS, CDR2 YFSETQ. V dropped 7 bases and J dropped 1; count of bases not matched to a gene: 16. The CDR3 sequence: CASGNPSLAGAGTDTQYF. CDR3 coding DNA: TGCGCCAGCGGCAACCCCTCATTAGCGGGAGCGGGCACAGATACGCAGTATTTT.

The rearrangement uses TRBV5-4 and TRBJ2-7; no reliable D call. Trimming shortened V by 4 bases and J by 5 bases, and 10 bases separated the two germline ends. This CDR3 is 12 amino acids long. Germline CDR1 and CDR2: SGHNT and YYREEE (reference sequence). The CDR3 sequence is CASSQLWDEQYF. The CDR3 DNA sequence: TGTGCCAGCAGCCAGCTTTGGGACGAGCAGTACTTC.

The chain is built from TRBV11-2 and TRBJ1-2; D ambiguous. The CDR3 spans 16 residues. Looked up from germline, CDR1 is SGHAT and CDR2 is FQNNGV. Between the trimmed V and J ends, which lost 0 bases and 7 bases, there was a span of 18 bases. For the CDR3, the DNA is TGTGCCAGCAGCTTAGATTGGGCGGCCACCGCACTTGGCTACACCTTC. Protein product: CASSLDWAATALGYTF.

The chain recombines TRBV5-1 with TRBJ2-7, with D perhaps matching TRBD2 (6 bases). Germline V gene sequence: CDR1 SGHRS, CDR2 YFSETQ. The V gene lost 3 bases and the J gene lost 0 bases, with 16 bases spanning the gap. The CDR3 length is 16 residues. The CDR3 region is CASSSYLGTYSYEQYF. In DNA form, the CDR3 reads TGCGCCAGCAGCTCCTACCTCGGGACTTACTCCTACGAGCAGTACTTC.

This sequence joins TRBV19 and TRBJ1-4; 9 bases map to TRBD1. This CDR3 has 14 residues. J lost 6 bases, V lost 6 bases, and 5 bases had no gene match. From germline, CDR1 is LNHDA and CDR2 SQIVND (reference sequence). CDR3 bases: TGTGCCAGTAGCATCCGGGACAGGGATGAAAAACTGTTTTTT. Its protein is CASSIRDRDEKLFF. Using reference TRBV19 and TRBJ1-4 for the parts outside the CDR3, the full variable domain is DGGITQSPKYLFRKEGQNVTLSCEQNLNHDAMYWYRQDPGQGLRLIYYSQIVNDFQKGDIAEGYSVSREKKESFPLTVTSAQKNPTAFYLCASSIRDRDEKLFFGSGTQLSVL.

This clone was seen a few times. The genes are TRBV19 and TRBJ2-6; 11 nucleotides line up with TRBD1. The junction had 7 bases not matched to a gene; V was cut back by 5 bases and J by 1 base. The CDR3 extends over 18 amino acids. CDR1 LNHDA and CDR2 SQIVND come from the germline V gene (reference sequence). The DNA of the CDR3 is TGTGCCAGTAGTGATCCTGGACAGGGGGCGTCTGGGGCCAACGTCCTGACTTTC. It specifies CASSDPGQGASGANVLTF.

The chain links TRBV5-4 to TRBJ2-2; D uncertain. V lost 2 bases, J lost 5 bases, and 7 bases lay in between. CDR1 and CDR2 from the germline V gene are SGHNT and YYREEE (reference sequence). The CDR3 has 13 amino acids. CDR3 region: CASSLARTGELFF. CDR3 DNA: TGTGCCAGCAGCTTAGCCAGGACCGGGGAGCTGTTTTTT.

This chain joins TRBV10-1 and TRBJ2-7; D is perhaps TRBD2 (5 bases). The germline gives CDR1 WNHNN, CDR2 SYGVQD (reference sequence). Trimming cost V 4 bases and J 6 bases, with 13 bases left between them. The CDR3 spans 13 residues. The CDR3 is CASSGWPGGEQYF. Here the CDR3 DNA reads TGCGCCAGCAGTGGTTGGCCTGGAGGCGAGCAGTACTTC.

This chain uses TRBV19 with TRBJ1-2; TRBD1 is a possible D gene (6 bases). The V gene lost 7 bases and the J gene lost 3 bases, with 18 bases spanning the gap. Germline V CDR1 and CDR2: LNHDA, SQIVND (reference sequence). The CDR3 loop spans 15 amino acids. The CDR3 coding sequence is TGTGCCAGTAACAGAGGACAGATCGGCCACTATGGCTACACCTTC. Protein: CASNRGQIGHYGYTF. The complete variable domain, with remaining parts taken from reference TRBV19 and TRBJ1-2, reads DGGITQSPKYLFRKEGQNVTLSCEQNLNHDAMYWYRQDPGQGLRLIYYSQIVNDFQKGDIAEGYSVSREKKESFPLTVTSAQKNPTAFYLCASNRGQIGHYGYTFGSGTRLTVV.

The sample holds one count of this clone. CDR3 amino acids: CASREGLQNTEAFF. CDR3 nucleotides: TGTGCCAGCAGGGAGGGACTCCAGAACACTGAAGCTTTCTTT. V and J are TRBV9 and TRBJ1-1; D is perhaps TRBD1 (5 bases). Trimming pared 5 bases from V and 1 base from J, leaving 12 bases between. Germline CDR1 is SGDLS and CDR2 is YYNGEE. The CDR3 loop spans 14 amino acids.